This entry features one T cell receptor beta chain sequence. What it binds is unknown. One junction end does not reproduce the germline sequence, and a read error may be involved. Germline values: CDR1 MDHEN, CDR2 SYDVKM. This CDR3 has 14 amino acids. MiXCR was run by TCRdb on the reads, yielding one entry per CDR3 protein. Seen here are some 680,000 distinct CDR3 sequences, approximately 40% observed once, and the top ten hold around 2.6%. These data originate in a study of T cell repertoires in cytomegalovirus infection. About the study: CMV infection together with matching HLA type was indicated by public TCR beta signatures.

Overall study results and limits: CMV-specific TCR beta clonotypes restricted by HLA-C dominated the ex vivo response. Summed frequency of shared TCR beta families picked out CMV carriers who also had the relevant HLA.

Source material: PBMCs. This sequence was found in a human donor in good health (CMV status not recorded). Some clones in this sample may be carry-over from other donors' samples. The chain recombines TRBV28 with TRBJ1-6; D may be TRBD1 (6 bases). CDR3 in amino acids: CACSLGGESSPLHF. CDR3 nucleotide sequence: TGTGCCTGCAGTTTGGGGGGCGAAAGTTCACCCCTCCACTTT.